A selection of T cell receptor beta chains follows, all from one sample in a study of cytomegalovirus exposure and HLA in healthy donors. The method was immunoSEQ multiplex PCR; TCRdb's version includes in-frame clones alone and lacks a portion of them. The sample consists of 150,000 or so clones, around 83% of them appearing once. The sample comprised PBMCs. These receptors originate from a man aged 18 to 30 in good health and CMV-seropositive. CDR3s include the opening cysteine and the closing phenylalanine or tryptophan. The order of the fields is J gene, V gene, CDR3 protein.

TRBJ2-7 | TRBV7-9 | CASSLTGPEEQYF
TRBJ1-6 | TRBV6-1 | CASSVGTGGDSPLHF
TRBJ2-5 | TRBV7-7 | CASSLEQGLAGQYF
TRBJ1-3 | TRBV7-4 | CASSLRRGSGNTIYF
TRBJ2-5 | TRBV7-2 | CASSLDETSGISANSQYF
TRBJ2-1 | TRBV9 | CASSPVRGLNNEQFF
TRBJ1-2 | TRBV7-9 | CASSSRQGRSDGYTF
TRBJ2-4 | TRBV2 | CASSEVHPSQDIQYF
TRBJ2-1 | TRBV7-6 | CASSPLVAPYNEQFF
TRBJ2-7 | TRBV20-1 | CSARYEQYF
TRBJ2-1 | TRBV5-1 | CASSLAVAGPDNEQFF
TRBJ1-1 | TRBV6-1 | CAGEMSGNTEAFF
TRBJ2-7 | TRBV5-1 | CASSLEVSGGPHEQYF
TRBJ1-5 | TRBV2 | CASSTRPKTGLERQHF
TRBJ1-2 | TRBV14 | CASSPGQNYGYTF
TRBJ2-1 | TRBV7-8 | CASSLLEASNEQFF
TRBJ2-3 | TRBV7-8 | CASSQGLDSTDTQYF
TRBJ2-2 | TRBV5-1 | CASSPLPTGLTGELFF